This T cell receptor (beta chain) is from a study of blood T cell repertoires in COVID-19. Looking at the study overall: T cells, B-cell-depleted T cells, or PBMCs supplied cDNA or gDNA.

Here immunoSEQ multiplex PCR was the method, and the copy in TCRdb shows in-frame clones only, minus some. The table records hundreds of thousands of clones, approximately 90% of them present only once. Clinical histories supplied by participants themselves formed the basis of cohort assignment. Donors in Cohort 3 counted as recovered after two negative PCRs, clearance, or symptom resolution. Trimming removed 5 bases at V and 2 bases at J, with 16 bases between. The CDR3 totals 15 residues. Germline lookup yields CDR1 MNHEY and CDR2 SVGAGI. The chain couples TRBV6-5 to TRBJ2-7; D ambiguous. Sample: PBMCs or T cells enriched from blood (not recorded which). The receptor was isolated from a man younger than 30 who had recovered from COVID-19. The CDR3 bases are TGTGCCAGCAGTCCCAATGTCGAGTTAACCTACGAGCAGTACTTC. Translation: CASSPNVELTYEQYF.